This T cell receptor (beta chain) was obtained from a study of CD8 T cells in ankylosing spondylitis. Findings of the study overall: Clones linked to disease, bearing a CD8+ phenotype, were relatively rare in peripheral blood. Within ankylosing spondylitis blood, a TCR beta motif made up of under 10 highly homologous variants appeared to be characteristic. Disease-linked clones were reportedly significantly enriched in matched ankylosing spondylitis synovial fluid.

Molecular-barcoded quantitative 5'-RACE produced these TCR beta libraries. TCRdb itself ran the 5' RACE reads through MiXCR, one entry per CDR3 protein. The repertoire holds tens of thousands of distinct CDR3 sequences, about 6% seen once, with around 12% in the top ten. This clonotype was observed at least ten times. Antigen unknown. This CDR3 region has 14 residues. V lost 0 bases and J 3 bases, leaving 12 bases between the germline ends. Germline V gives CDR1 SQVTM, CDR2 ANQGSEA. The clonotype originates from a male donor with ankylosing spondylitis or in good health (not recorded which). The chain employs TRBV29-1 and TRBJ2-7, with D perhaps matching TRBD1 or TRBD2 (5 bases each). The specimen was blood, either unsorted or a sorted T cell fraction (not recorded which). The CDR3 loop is CSVEERDGNYEQYF. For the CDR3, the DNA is TGCAGCGTTGAAGAAAGGGACGGTAACTACGAGCAGTACTTC.